The clone carrying this T cell receptor (beta chain) was counted a single time. No antigen is known for it. The data originate from a study of cytomegalovirus exposure and HLA in healthy donors. About the research overall: T cells numbering about 179 million yielded fewer than 140 million unique TCR beta sequences in an earlier analysis. Findings of the study overall: Later analysis identified 15,000 to 20,000 TCR beta sequences associated with HLA alleles, using a false discovery rate threshold of 0.05. More clonal expansion characterized HLA-associated TCR beta chains than equally common others in a later analysis.

This CDR3 has 15 amino acids. Germline CDR1 and CDR2: SGHNT and YYREEE (reference sequence). The V segment lost 4 bases and the J segment 3 bases; nucleotides outside the gene matches: 9. Primers: 60 Vbeta forward and 13 Jbeta reverse. The table came from immunoSEQ multiplex PCR; TCRdb's copy has only in-frame clones and leaves some out. The profile shows roughly 160,000 clones, roughly four fifths of them singletons. The chain employs TRBV5-4 and TRBJ2-7, with 8 bases fitting TRBD1. This clonotype was obtained from a middle-aged man in good health and CMV-seropositive. Sequencing input: PBMCs. Written as DNA, the CDR3 is TGTGCCAGCAGCAGCGACAGGGGTGGATTCTACGAGCAGTACTTC. Its translation is CASSSDRGGFYEQYF. The variable domain in full, with the rest retrieved from reference TRBV5-4 and TRBJ2-7, is ETGVTQSPTHLIKTRGQQVTLRCSSQSGHNTVSWYQQALGQGPQFIFQYYREEENGRGNFPPRFSGLQFPNYSSELNVNALELDDSALYLCASSSDRGGFYEQYFGPGTRLTVT.